The rows below give T cell receptor beta chains drawn from one sample of a study of HIV-infected patients and healthy controls. TCRdb re-called the 5' RACE reads with MiXCR, one entry per CDR3 protein. The table records about 64,000 distinct CDR3 sequences, less than 20% of them present only once. Sequencing was performed on CD4+ T cells from blood. These receptors were collected from a human donor in good health. Each CDR3 is given with its conserved first and last residue. The D gene is left open where the match is weak. Some rows mark clone size as missing; the rest say once, few, many or name a class of expanded clone.

>TRBV5-1|TRBJ2-3|TRBD1|many
TGCGCCAGCAGCCTAGGACAGGCCACAGATACGCAGTATTTT
CASSLGQATDTQYF
>TRBV2|TRBJ2-2|TRBD1|-
TGTGCCAGCAGTCCCCGGACAGGGGGTGTCACCGGGGAGCTGTTTTTT
CASSPRTGGVTGELFF
>TRBV12-3/TRBV12-4|TRBJ1-5|TRBD1|-
TGTGCCAGCAGTCTAGGACAGGGTAGACAGCCCCAGCATTTT
CASSLGQGRQPQHF
>TRBV6-5|TRBJ2-1|TRBD2|many
TGTGCCAGCAGTTACTTCTCCGGGACTAGCAGCTCCAATGAGCAGTTCTTC
CASSYFSGTSSSNEQFF
>TRBV24-1|TRBJ2-2|-|-
TGTGCCACCAGTGATAACCGCGGAACGAACACCGGGGAGCTGTTTTTT
CATSDNRGTNTGELFF
>TRBV20-1|TRBJ2-3|-|-
TGCAGTGCTCCTCCAAGAAAGGACCGAAGCACAGATACGCAGTATTTT
CSAPPRKDRSTDTQYF
>TRBV12-3/TRBV12-4|TRBJ1-5|-|many
TGTGCCAGCAGTGTTTCGGGGGGATCTCAGCCCCAGCATTTT
CASSVSGGSQPQHF
>TRBV6-6|TRBJ2-5|-|many
TGTGCCAGCAGTTCAGCGGAACCGGCCCAAGAGACCCAGTACTTC
CASSSAEPAQETQYF
>TRBV6-5|TRBJ1-1|TRBD1|many
TGTGCCAGCAGACCCGAACAGGGGGCTGTAACTGAAGCTTTCTTT
CASRPEQGAVTEAFF
>TRBV20-1|TRBJ2-6|TRBD1|few
TGCAGTACTAGAGTGGACAGGGGTAGCTCTGGGGCCAACGTCCTGACTTTC
CSTRVDRGSSGANVLTF
>TRBV10-3|TRBJ2-6|-|few
TGTGCCATCAGTGAGTCGGCTGCTGGGGCCAACGTCCTGACTTTC
CAISESAAGANVLTF
>TRBV5-6|TRBJ1-2|-|-
TGTGCCAGCAGCCGGGACAACCTTAACTATGGCTACACCTTC
CASSRDNLNYGYTF
>TRBV4-3|TRBJ2-5|TRBD1|many
TGCGCCAGCAGCCAAGATTGGCCCGGACAGGGGAGAAGTTTGGGGTACCAAGAGACCCAGTACTTC
CASSQDWPGQGRSLGYQETQYF
>TRBV7-7|TRBJ2-5|-|many
TGTGCTAGCAGCTTAGGGGCAGCAGAGACCCAGTACTTC
CASSLGAAETQYF
>TRBV12-3/TRBV12-4|TRBJ1-2|-|few
TGTGCCAGCAGTTTCCGGGATAACTATGGCTACACCTTC
CASSFRDNYGYTF
>TRBV2|TRBJ2-5|-|-
TGTGCCAGCAGTGAATCGGGAGTTTTGGGAGAGACCCAGTACTTC
CASSESGVLGETQYF
>TRBV6-6|TRBJ1-3|-|many
TGTGCCAGCGGGGATGCCGGGACAAACTCTGGAAACACCATATATTTT
CASGDAGTNSGNTIYF
>TRBV12-3/TRBV12-4|TRBJ1-2|-|many
TGTGCCAGCAGCCCACGACTGCGTGGCTACACCTTC
CASSPRLRGYTF
>TRBV7-2|TRBJ1-6|-|many
TGTGCCAGCAGTCTACAGCCTTCGCGGGGTTCACCCCTCCACTTT
CASSLQPSRGSPLHF
>TRBV6-6|TRBJ2-5|TRBD2|-
TGTGCCAGCAGGGGACTAGCGGGGGGCGGAGAAGAGACCCAGTACTTC
CASRGLAGGGEETQYF
>TRBV21-1|TRBJ2-1|-|many
TGTGCCAGCAGCAAAGCGGACGGATATTCCCACAATGAGCAGTTCTTC
CASSKADGYSHNEQFF
>TRBV9|TRBJ1-1|-|-
TGTGCCACCAGCGTAGGACCGAACACTGAAGCTTTCTTT
CATSVGPNTEAFF
>TRBV30|TRBJ2-1|TRBD2|-
TGTGCCTGGAGTACCTGGACGACTAGCGCGATCTCCTACAATGAGCAGTTCTTC
CAWSTWTTSAISYNEQFF
>TRBV6-6|TRBJ1-6|-|many
TGTGCCAGCAGCCACGGCAGCTATAATTCACCCCTCCACTTT
CASSHGSYNSPLHF
>TRBV6-5|TRBJ1-6|-|-
TGTGCCAGCAGTTACGGGGGACCCAATTCACCCCTCCACTTT
CASSYGGPNSPLHF
>TRBV7-3|TRBJ2-7|TRBD2|-
TGTGCCAGCAGCGTTGGGACTAGCGGGAGTCACGAGCAGTACTTC
CASSVGTSGSHEQYF
>TRBV19|TRBJ2-3|-|-
TGTGCCAGTAGTATAGATTACAGGGACAGCACAGATACGCAGTATTTT
CASSIDYRDSTDTQYF
>TRBV20-1|TRBJ2-1|-|-
TGCAGTGTGACCGGGACAAATGGGGGTGAGCAGTTCTTC
CSVTGTNGGEQFF
>TRBV11-2|TRBJ2-1|-|-
TGTGCCAGCAGCTTCTTGGGACTTGGCAATGAGCAGTTCTTC
CASSFLGLGNEQFF
>TRBV12-3/TRBV12-4|TRBJ2-3|TRBD2|many
TGTGCCAGCAGCAGACTAGCGGCTAGCACAGATACGCAGTATTTT
CASSRLAASTDTQYF
>TRBV19|TRBJ1-6|TRBD1|-
TGTGCCAGTAGTATAGTCCTACAGGGGAATTCACCCCTCCACTTT
CASSIVLQGNSPLHF
>TRBV12-5|TRBJ1-2|TRBD1|-
TGTGCTAGTGGTTTGGACCGACAGGGCCTTAGCTACACCTTC
CASGLDRQGLSYTF
>TRBV21-1|TRBJ2-1|-|few
TGTGCCAGCAGCAAAGATGGACCGGACAGGGGGCTCCTGGCTCAGGATGAGCAGTTCTTC
CASSKDGPDRGLLAQDEQFF
>TRBV6-2/TRBV6-3|TRBJ2-1|-|many
TGTGCCAGCAGCCCCCGGGTCGGGGGCCCCACCTACAATGAGCAGTTCTTC
CASSPRVGGPTYNEQFF
>TRBV12-3/TRBV12-4|TRBJ2-1|-|many
TGTGCCAGCAGTTATGAACTTCCATCCCACAATGAGCAGTTCTTC
CASSYELPSHNEQFF
>TRBV6-5|TRBJ2-3|TRBD2|few
TGTGCCACAACTAGCGGGAGGAGCACAGATACGCAGTATTTT
CATTSGRSTDTQYF
>TRBV4-3|TRBJ1-2|TRBD1|many
TGCGCCAGCAGCCAGGACAGGGGCGGGGATGGCTACACCTTC
CASSQDRGGDGYTF